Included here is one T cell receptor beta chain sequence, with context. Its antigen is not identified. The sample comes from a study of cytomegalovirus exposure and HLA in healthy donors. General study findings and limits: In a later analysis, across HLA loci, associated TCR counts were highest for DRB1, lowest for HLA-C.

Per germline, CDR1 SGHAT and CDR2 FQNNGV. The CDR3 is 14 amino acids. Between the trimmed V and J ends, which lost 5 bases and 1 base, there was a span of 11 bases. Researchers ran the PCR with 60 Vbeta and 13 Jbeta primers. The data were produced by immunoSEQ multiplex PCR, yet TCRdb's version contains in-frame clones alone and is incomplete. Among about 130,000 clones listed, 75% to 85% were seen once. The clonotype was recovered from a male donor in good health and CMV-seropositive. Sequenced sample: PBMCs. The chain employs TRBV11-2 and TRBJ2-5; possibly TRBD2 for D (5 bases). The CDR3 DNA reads TGTGCCAGCAGCGCCCTTGCGGGCCAAGAGACCCAGTACTTC. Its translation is CASSALAGQETQYF.